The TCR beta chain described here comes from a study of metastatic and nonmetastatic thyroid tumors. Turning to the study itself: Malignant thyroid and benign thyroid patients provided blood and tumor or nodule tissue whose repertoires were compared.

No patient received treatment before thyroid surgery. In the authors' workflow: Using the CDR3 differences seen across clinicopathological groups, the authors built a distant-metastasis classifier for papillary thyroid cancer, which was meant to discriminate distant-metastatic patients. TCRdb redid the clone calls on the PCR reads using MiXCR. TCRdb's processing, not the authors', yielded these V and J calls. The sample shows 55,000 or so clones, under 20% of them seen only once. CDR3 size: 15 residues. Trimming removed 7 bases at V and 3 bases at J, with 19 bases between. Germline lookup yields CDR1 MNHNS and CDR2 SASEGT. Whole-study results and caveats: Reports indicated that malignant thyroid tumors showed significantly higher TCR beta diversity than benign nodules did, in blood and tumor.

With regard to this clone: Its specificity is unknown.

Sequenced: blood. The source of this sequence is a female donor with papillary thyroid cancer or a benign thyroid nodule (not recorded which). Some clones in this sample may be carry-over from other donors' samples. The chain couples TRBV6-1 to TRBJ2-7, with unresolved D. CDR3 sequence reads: CASNLLFKGHYEQYF. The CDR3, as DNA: TGTGCCAGCAATCTGCTGTTCAAAGGGCACTACGAGCAGTACTTC.